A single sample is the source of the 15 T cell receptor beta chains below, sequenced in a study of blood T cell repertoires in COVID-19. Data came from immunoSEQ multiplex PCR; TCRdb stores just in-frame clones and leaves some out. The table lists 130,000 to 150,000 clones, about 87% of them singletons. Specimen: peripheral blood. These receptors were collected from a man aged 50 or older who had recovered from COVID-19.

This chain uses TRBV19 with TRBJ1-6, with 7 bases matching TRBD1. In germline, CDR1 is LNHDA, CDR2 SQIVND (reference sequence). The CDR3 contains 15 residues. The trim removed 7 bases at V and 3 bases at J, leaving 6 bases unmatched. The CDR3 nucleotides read TGTGCCAGTACCACGGACAGGAGCTATAATTCACCCCTCCACTTT. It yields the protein CASTTDRSYNSPLHF.

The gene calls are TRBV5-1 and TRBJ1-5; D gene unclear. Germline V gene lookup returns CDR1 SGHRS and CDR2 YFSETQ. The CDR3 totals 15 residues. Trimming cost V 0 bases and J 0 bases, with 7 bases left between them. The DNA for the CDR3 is TGCGCCAGCAGCTTGGACAGCCATAGCAATCAGCCCCAGCATTTT. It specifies CASSLDSHSNQPQHF.

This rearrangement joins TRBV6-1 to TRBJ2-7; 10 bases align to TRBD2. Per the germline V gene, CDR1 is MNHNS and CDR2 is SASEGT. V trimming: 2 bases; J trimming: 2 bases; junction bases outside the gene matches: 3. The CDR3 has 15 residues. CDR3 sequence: CASSELSGGAYEQYF. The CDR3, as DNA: TGTGCCAGCAGTGAACTGAGCGGGGGGGCCTACGAGCAGTACTTC.

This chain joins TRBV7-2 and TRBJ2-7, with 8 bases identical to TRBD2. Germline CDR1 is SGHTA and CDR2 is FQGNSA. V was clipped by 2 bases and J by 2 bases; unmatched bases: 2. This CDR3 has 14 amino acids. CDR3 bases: TGTGCCAGCAGCTTAAACGGGGGGGCCTACGAGCAGTACTTC. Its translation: CASSLNGGAYEQYF.

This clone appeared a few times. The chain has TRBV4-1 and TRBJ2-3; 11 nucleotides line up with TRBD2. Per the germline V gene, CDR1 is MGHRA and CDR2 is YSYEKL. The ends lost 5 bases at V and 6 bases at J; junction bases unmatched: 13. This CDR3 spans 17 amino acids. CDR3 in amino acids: CASSALGLAGAADTQYF. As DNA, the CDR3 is TGCGCCAGCAGCGCCCTTGGACTAGCGGGCGCGGCGGATACGCAGTATTTT.

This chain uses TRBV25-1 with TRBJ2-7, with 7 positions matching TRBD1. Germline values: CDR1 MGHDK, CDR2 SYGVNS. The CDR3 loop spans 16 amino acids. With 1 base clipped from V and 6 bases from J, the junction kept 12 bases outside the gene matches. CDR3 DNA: TGTGCCAGCAGTGAATCAAGGAGGACAGGCAGGGCCGAGCAGTACTTC. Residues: CASSESRRTGRAEQYF.

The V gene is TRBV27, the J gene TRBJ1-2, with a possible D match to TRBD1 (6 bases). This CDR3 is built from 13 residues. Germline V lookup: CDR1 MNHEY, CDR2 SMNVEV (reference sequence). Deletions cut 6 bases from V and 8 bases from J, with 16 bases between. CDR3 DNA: TGTGCCAGCAGGTTCGGGGGGGGACACGGCTACACCTTC. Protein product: CASRFGGGHGYTF.

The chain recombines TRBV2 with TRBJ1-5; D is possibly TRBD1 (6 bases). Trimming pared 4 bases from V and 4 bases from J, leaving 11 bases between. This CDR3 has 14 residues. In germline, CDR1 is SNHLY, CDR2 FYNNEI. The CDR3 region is CASSARRGNQPQHF. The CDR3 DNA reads TGTGCCAGCAGTGCCCGCAGGGGAAATCAGCCCCAGCATTTT.

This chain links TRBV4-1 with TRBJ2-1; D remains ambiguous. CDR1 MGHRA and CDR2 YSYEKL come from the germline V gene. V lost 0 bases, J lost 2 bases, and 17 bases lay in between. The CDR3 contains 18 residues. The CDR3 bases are TGCGCCAGCAGCCAAGATAACCTTCCGGGTCAGACCTACAATGAGCAGTTCTTC. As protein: CASSQDNLPGQTYNEQFF.

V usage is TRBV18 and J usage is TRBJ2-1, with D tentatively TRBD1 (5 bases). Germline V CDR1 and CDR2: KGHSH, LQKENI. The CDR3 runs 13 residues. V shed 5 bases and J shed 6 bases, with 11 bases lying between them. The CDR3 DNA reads TGTGCCAGCTCAACGGACAAGGGCAATGAGCAGTTCTTC. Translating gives CASSTDKGNEQFF.

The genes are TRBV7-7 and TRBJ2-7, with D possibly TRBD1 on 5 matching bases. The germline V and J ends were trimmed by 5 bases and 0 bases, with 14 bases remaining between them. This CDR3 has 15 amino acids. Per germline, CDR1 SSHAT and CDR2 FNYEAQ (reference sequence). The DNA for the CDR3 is TGTGCCAGCAGCGCCTTAGCAGGGCCCTCCTACGAGCAGTACTTC. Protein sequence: CASSALAGPSYEQYF.

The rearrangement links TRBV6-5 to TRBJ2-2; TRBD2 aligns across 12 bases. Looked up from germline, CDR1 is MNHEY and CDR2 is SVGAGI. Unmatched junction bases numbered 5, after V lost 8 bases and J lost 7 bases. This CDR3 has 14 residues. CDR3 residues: CASLLAGGLGELFF. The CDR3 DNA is TGTGCCAGCTTACTAGCGGGGGGCCTCGGGGAGCTGTTTTTT.

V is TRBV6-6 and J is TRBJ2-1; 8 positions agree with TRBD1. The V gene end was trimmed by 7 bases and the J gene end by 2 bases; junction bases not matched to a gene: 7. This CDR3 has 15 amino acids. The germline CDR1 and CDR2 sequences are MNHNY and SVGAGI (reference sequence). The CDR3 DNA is TGTGCCAGCACAGTAGGACAGGGCACCTACAATGAGCAGTTCTTC. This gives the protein CASTVGQGTYNEQFF.

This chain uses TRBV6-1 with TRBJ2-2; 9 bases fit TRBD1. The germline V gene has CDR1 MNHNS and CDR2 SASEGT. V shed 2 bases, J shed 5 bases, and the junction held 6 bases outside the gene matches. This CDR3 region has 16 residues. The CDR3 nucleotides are TGTGCCAGCAGTGAAATACAGGGGGCCGGTACCGGGGAGCTGTTTTTT. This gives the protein CASSEIQGAGTGELFF.

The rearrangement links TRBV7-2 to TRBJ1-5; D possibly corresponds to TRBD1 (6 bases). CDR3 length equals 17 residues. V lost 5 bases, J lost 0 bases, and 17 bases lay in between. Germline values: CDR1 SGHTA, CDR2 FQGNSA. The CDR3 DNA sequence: TGTGCCAGCAGCCCCGCCGGGACACCTTATAGCAATCAGCCCCAGCATTTT. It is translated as CASSPAGTPYSNQPQHF.